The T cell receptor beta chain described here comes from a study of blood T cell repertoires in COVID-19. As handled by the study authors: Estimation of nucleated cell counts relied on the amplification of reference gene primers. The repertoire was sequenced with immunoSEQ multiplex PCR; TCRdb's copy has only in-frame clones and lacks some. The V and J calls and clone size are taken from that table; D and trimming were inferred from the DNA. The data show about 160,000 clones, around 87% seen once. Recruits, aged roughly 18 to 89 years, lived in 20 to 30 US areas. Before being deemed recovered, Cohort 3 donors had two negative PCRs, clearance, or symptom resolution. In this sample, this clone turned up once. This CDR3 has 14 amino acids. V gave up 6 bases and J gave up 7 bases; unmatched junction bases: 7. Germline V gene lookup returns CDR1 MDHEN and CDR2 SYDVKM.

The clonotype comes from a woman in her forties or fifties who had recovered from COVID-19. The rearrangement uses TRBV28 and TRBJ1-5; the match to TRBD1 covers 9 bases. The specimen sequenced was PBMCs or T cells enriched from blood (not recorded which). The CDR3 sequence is CASSSDRGRQPQHF. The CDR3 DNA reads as TGTGCCAGCAGCTCGGACAGGGGAAGGCAGCCCCAGCATTTT.